The 25 T cell receptor beta chains given below trace back to one sample, sequenced in a study of blood T cell repertoires in COVID-19. TCRdb's table, derived via immunoSEQ multiplex PCR, lists solely in-frame clones and lacks some. This table has around 120,000 clones, 80% to 90% appearing once. Input material: peripheral blood. Every receptor here comes from a woman between 50 and 59 years old with active or convalescent COVID-19.

The J gene is TRBJ1-3, the V gene TRBV10-1, with D possibly TRBD1 on 5 matching bases. The CDR3 totals 15 residues. Germline loops: CDR1 WNHNN, CDR2 SYGVQD (reference sequence). V shed 4 bases and J shed 0 bases, with 10 bases lying between them. CDR3 in DNA: TGCGCCAGCAGTGCCCCAGGGCCCTCTGGAAACACCATATATTTT. Its translation: CASSAPGPSGNTIYF.

This rearrangement joins TRBV5-4 to TRBJ2-1, with 9 positions matching TRBD1. J was trimmed by 8 bases and V by 2 bases; bases with no gene match: 11. The V gene's germline CDR1 is SGHNT and CDR2 YYREEE (reference sequence). The CDR3 totals 16 residues. Written as DNA, the CDR3 is TGTGCCAGCAGCTTCTTTGGGACAGGGCGTTACGATGAGCAGTTCTTC. Translated, it gives CASSFFGTGRYDEQFF.

This chain links TRBV28 with TRBJ1-5, with 10 bases matching TRBD1. Germline CDR1 is MDHEN and CDR2 is SYDVKM. The trim removed 3 bases at V and 1 base at J, leaving 6 bases unmatched. This CDR3 contains 17 residues. In DNA, the CDR3 is TGTGCCAGCAGTTTGGACAGGGGGGATATGAGCAATCAGCCCCAGCATTTT. It is translated as CASSLDRGDMSNQPQHF.

CDR3 amino acids: CASSADSSNYGYTF. In nucleotides, the CDR3 is TGTGCCAGCAGCGCGGACAGTTCTAACTATGGCTACACCTTC. The chain links TRBV9 to TRBJ1-2, with D possibly TRBD1 on 6 matching bases. Trimming shortened V by 3 bases and J by 0 bases, and 9 bases separated the two germline ends. Germline CDR1 is SGDLS and CDR2 is YYNGEE. The CDR3 loop spans 14 amino acids.

The chain employs TRBV5-1 and TRBJ2-1; 11 nucleotides line up with TRBD2. V gave up 1 base and J gave up 2 bases; unmatched junction bases: 5. In germline, CDR1 is SGHRS, CDR2 YFSETQ. The CDR3 sequence is 17 residues long. The CDR3 DNA follows: TGCGCCAGCAGCTTGCCTATAGCGGGAGGGACCTACAATGAGCAGTTCTTC. It translates to CASSLPIAGGTYNEQFF.

This clone appeared once. The chain joins TRBV7-6 to TRBJ2-1; a possible D gene is TRBD2 (5 bases). The CDR3 is 15 amino acids. V was cut by 0 bases and J by 4 bases, with 10 bases left in between. CDR1 and CDR2 from the germline V gene are SGHVS and FNYEAQ. CDR3 sequence: CASSLALVPYNEQFF. In DNA, the CDR3 is TGTGCCAGCAGCTTAGCACTAGTCCCTTACAATGAGCAGTTCTTC. Based on the CDR3 plus reference TRBV7-6 and TRBJ2-1, the full variable domain is GAGVSQSPRYKVTKRGQDVALRCDPISGHVSLYWYRQALGQGPEFLTYFNYEAQQDKSGLPNDRFSAERPEGSISTLTIQRTEQRDSAMYRCASSLALVPYNEQFFGPGTRLTVL.

V gene TRBV2 combines with J gene TRBJ1-1, with TRBD1 as a possible D gene (6 bases). CDR1 and CDR2 (germline): SNHLY, FYNNEI. V was trimmed by 5 bases and J by 8 bases, leaving 9 bases between them. CDR3 length equals 11 residues. This CDR3 is CASSRTVEAFF. Written as DNA, the CDR3 is TGTGCCAGCAGTAGGACAGTCGAAGCTTTCTTT. Full variable domain (rest looked up from reference TRBV2 and TRBJ1-1): EPEVTQTPSHQVTQMGQEVILRCVPISNHLYFYWYRQILGQKVEFLVSFYNNEISEKSEIFDDQFSVERPDGSNFTLKIRSTKLEDSAMYFCASSRTVEAFFGQGTRLTVV.

This clone was picked up a small number of times. The chain couples TRBV4-1 to TRBJ1-1, with TRBD1 matching over 7 bases. V lost 0 bases to trimming and J lost 5 bases; unmatched junction nucleotides: 3. Germline CDR1 is MGHRA and CDR2 is YSYEKL. The CDR3 has 14 residues. CDR3 sequence: CASSQETGRTEAFF. The CDR3 nucleotides read TGCGCCAGCAGCCAAGAGACAGGGAGGACTGAAGCTTTCTTT.

V and J are TRBV29-1 and TRBJ2-3, with TRBD2 matching 7 bases. Germline lookup yields CDR1 SQVTM and CDR2 ANQGSEA. The V and J ends lost 2 bases and 2 bases, in that order; junction bases with no gene match: 7. The CDR3 extends over 15 amino acids. The CDR3 region is CSVEPSGGVTDTQYF. The CDR3 coding sequence is TGCAGCGTTGAACCTAGCGGTGGGGTCACAGATACGCAGTATTTT.

V gene TRBV28 combines with J gene TRBJ1-2, with D unclear. From germline, CDR1 is MDHEN and CDR2 SYDVKM. Trimming left V 3 bases short and J 2 bases short, with 7 bases between. CDR3 length: 13 residues. Here the CDR3 reads CASSLKSNYGYTF. As DNA, the CDR3 is TGTGCCAGCAGTTTGAAGAGCAACTATGGCTACACCTTC.

This chain joins TRBV5-1 and TRBJ1-4, with 10 bases fitting TRBD1. V shed 4 bases, J shed 6 bases, and the junction held 9 bases outside the gene matches. The CDR3 spans 16 residues. Looked up from germline, CDR1 is SGHRS and CDR2 is YFSETQ. This chain's CDR3 is CASSPGVGTGDEKLFF. The CDR3 DNA reads as TGCGCCAGCAGCCCAGGTGTGGGGACAGGGGATGAAAAACTGTTTTTT.

The chain combines TRBV18 with TRBJ2-5, with D tentatively TRBD1 (6 bases). Germline V gives CDR1 KGHSH, CDR2 LQKENI. V dropped 3 bases and J dropped 2 bases, with 13 bases sitting between them. The CDR3 consists of 15 residues. The CDR3 reads CASSPPGQIQETQYF. The CDR3 DNA is TGTGCCAGCTCACCGCCGGGACAAATTCAAGAGACCCAGTACTTC.

The chain employs TRBV18 and TRBJ1-5; 8 bases align to TRBD1. The trim removed 3 bases at V and 5 bases at J, leaving 6 bases unmatched. The CDR3 spans 15 residues. Looked up from germline, CDR1 is KGHSH and CDR2 is LQKENI. The CDR3: CASSPDGQGDQPQHF. For the CDR3, the DNA is TGTGCCAGCTCACCCGACGGACAGGGCGATCAGCCCCAGCATTTT.

This chain joins TRBV12-2 and TRBJ2-7; TRBD2 is the table's D call, not checked against the DNA. TRBV12-2 is reported as a pseudogene. This CDR3 contains 14 residues. The CDR3 sequence is CASRPGLAGNEQYF. The CDR3 DNA reads TGTGCAAGTCGCCCCGGCCTAGCGGGAAACGAGCAGTACTTC.

The rearrangement joins TRBV27 to TRBJ2-7; weak D call: TRBD2 (6 bases). The CDR3 runs to 16 residues. Trimming removed 4 bases from V and 6 bases from J, with 22 bases in between. CDR1 and CDR2 (germline): MNHEY, SMNVEV (reference sequence). The CDR3 coding sequence is TGTGCCAGCAGTTCAAGACCGGCTAGCGCAGGCCTCGAGCAGTACTTC. Protein sequence: CASSSRPASAGLEQYF.

This chain links TRBV9 with TRBJ2-7; TRBD1 agrees at 12 bases. After removal of 1 base from V and 5 bases from J, the junction contained 4 bases not matched to a gene. Germline loops: CDR1 SGDLS, CDR2 YYNGEE. CDR3 size: 15 residues. CDR3 in amino acids: CASSVKGQGAHEQYF. CDR3 DNA: TGTGCCAGCAGCGTAAAGGGACAGGGGGCCCACGAGCAGTACTTC.

The rearrangement uses TRBV2 and TRBJ1-5; D call uncertain. The CDR3 is made up of 15 amino acids. Trimming pared 4 bases from V and 7 bases from J, leaving 17 bases between. Per germline, CDR1 SNHLY and CDR2 FYNNEI. The CDR3 spells CASSGTTRVNQPQHF. As DNA, the CDR3 is TGTGCCAGCAGTGGAACGACGCGGGTAAACCAGCCCCAGCATTTT.

The rearrangement links TRBV7-6 to TRBJ2-1; TRBD2 matches at 9 bases. CDR1 is SGHVS, CDR2 FNYEAQ, per germline. This CDR3 spans 20 amino acids. V lost 3 bases and J lost 0; bases outside the gene matches: 15. The CDR3 protein is CASSLASRLAENSSYNEQFF. The CDR3 bases are TGTGCCAGCAGCTTGGCCAGTCGACTAGCGGAAAACAGCTCCTACAATGAGCAGTTCTTC.

The chain carries TRBV18 and TRBJ2-7, with TRBD2 identical over 7 bases. Germline trimming cut 6 bases from V and 3 bases from J; bases unmatched to any gene: 8. This CDR3 region has 14 residues. Germline values: CDR1 KGHSH, CDR2 LQKENI. The CDR3 sequence: CASSLGTIDYEQYF. CDR3 DNA sequence: TGTGCCAGCTCCCTCGGGACTATTGACTACGAGCAGTACTTC.

This rearrangement joins TRBV6-6 to TRBJ1-3, with D possibly matching TRBD1 (6 bases). CDR1 MNHNY and CDR2 SVGAGI come from the germline V gene (reference sequence). Trimming removed 7 bases from V and 4 bases from J, with 11 bases in between. CDR3 size: 13 residues. The CDR3: CASTPRGGNTIYF. For the CDR3, the DNA is TGTGCCAGCACCCCAAGGGGGGGAAACACCATATATTTT.

This clone came up a few times. The CDR3 region has the DNA TGTGCCAGCAGCTTTGACAGTAACTATGGCTACACCTTC. Protein: CASSFDSNYGYTF. The gene calls are TRBV5-6 and TRBJ1-2, with D tentatively TRBD1 (5 bases). The CDR3 spans 13 residues. Trimming cost V 2 bases and J 1 base, with 6 bases left between them. CDR1 is SGHDT and CDR2 is YYEEEE in the germline V gene.

V gene TRBV3-1 (or the pseudogene TRBV3-2) combines with J gene TRBJ1-1, with TRBD1 matching over 7 bases. The CDR3 runs 17 residues. V was pared by 1 base and J by 3 bases, with 11 bases of the junction left unmatched. In germline, CDR1 is LGHDT, CDR2 YNNKEL (reference sequence). CDR3 sequence: CASSQVGRGSRDTEAFF. CDR3 in DNA: TGTGCCAGCAGCCAAGTTGGCAGGGGGTCTCGAGACACTGAAGCTTTCTTT.

V usage is TRBV28 and J usage is TRBJ2-2, with 8 nucleotides matching TRBD2. Germline assignment: CDR1 MDHEN and CDR2 SYDVKM. This CDR3 region has 18 residues. Losses at the gene ends were 1 base for V and 3 bases for J; bases not matched to a gene: 10. DNA of the CDR3: TGTGCCAGCAGTTTATACCCCCGAGCGGGGGAGGACACCGGGGAGCTGTTTTTT. It specifies CASSLYPRAGEDTGELFF.

CDR3 loop: CASSLGVGGYEQYF. Here the CDR3 DNA reads TGCGCCAGCAGCTTGGGCGTAGGGGGCTACGAGCAGTACTTC. The rearrangement joins TRBV5-1 to TRBJ2-7; perhaps TRBD1 as D (6 bases). The CDR3 loop spans 14 amino acids. Germline V gene sequence: CDR1 SGHRS, CDR2 YFSETQ. The V end was cut by 0 bases, the J end by 3 bases, with 10 bases between.

The V and J genes are TRBV9 and TRBJ2-7; 7 bases fit TRBD2. The V gene end was trimmed by 0 bases and the J gene end by 7 bases; junction bases not matched to a gene: 1. CDR1 and CDR2 from the germline V gene are SGDLS and YYNGEE. CDR3 length: 12 amino acids. CDR3 loop: CASSVGGGEQYF. CDR3 coding DNA: TGTGCCAGCAGCGTAGGGGGAGGGGAGCAGTACTTC.